This passage covers 19 T cell receptor beta chains from one sample sequenced in a study of early T cells in non-severe SARS-CoV-2 infection. TCRdb redid the calling of the 5' RACE reads with MiXCR, one entry per CDR3 protein. The sample includes some 76,000 distinct CDR3 sequences, approximately 15% of them seen just once. The sequencing sample was made of whole blood. Receptor source: an adult who was a healthcare worker with PCR-confirmed SARS-CoV-2 infection or an uninfected control (not recorded which).

There are a few counts of this clonotype. This chain joins TRBV9 and TRBJ2-7; the D is unclear. Germline V gives CDR1 SGDLS, CDR2 YYNGEE. Trimming shortened V by 4 bases and J by 5 bases, and 16 bases separated the two germline ends. This CDR3 contains 14 residues. Here the CDR3 reads CASSPFLNGDEQYF. Here the CDR3 DNA reads TGTGCCAGCAGCCCATTTCTAAATGGGGACGAGCAGTACTTC.

This clonotype was seen more than once but under ten times. The chain carries TRBV20-1 and TRBJ2-3; 11 bases agree with TRBD2. Unmatched junction bases numbered 4, after V lost 5 bases and J lost 3 bases. The CDR3 loop spans 14 amino acids. Per germline, CDR1 DFQATT and CDR2 SNEGSKA (reference sequence). CDR3 residues: CSARLAGITDTQYF. The CDR3 DNA is TGCAGTGCTCGACTAGCGGGGATTACAGATACGCAGTATTTT.

This clonotype was picked up a small number of times. This chain uses TRBV27 with TRBJ1-6; D is ambiguous. Per the germline V gene, CDR1 is MNHEY and CDR2 is SMNVEV (reference sequence). The CDR3 has 12 amino acids. V shed 3 bases and J shed 11 bases, with 8 bases lying between them. Here the CDR3 reads CASSFPAAPLHF. In DNA form, the CDR3 reads TGTGCCAGCAGTTTCCCGGCGGCACCCCTCCACTTT.

The rearrangement links TRBV6-6 to TRBJ1-5; no firm D call. V shed 7 bases and J shed 15 bases, with 19 bases lying between them. CDR1 is MNHNY and CDR2 is SVGAGI in the germline V gene (reference sequence). CDR3 size: 12 residues. The CDR3 here is CASTDSPGGGHF. CDR3 sequence (DNA): TGTGCCAGCACAGATTCCCCCGGTGGTGGGCATTTT.

The chain links TRBV6-2 or TRBV6-3 to TRBJ1-2, with a weak D call TRBD1 (6 bases). The length of the CDR3 is 16 residues. The V gene's germline CDR1 is MNHEY and CDR2 SVGEGT. V lost 0 bases and J lost 3, with 14 bases in between. The DNA of the CDR3 is TGTGCCAGCAGTTACTCGAGACAGACAGGCGACTATGGCTACACCTTC. Residues: CASSYSRQTGDYGYTF.

This clonotype was seen ten or more times. The rearrangement joins TRBV12-3 or TRBV12-4 to TRBJ1-4; D may be TRBD1 (6 bases). The CDR3 totals 13 residues. V was trimmed by 5 bases and J by 7 bases, leaving 11 bases between them. The CDR3: CASSTSGVEKLFF. The CDR3 DNA reads as TGTGCCAGCAGTACCTCAGGGGTTGAAAAACTGTTTTTT.

The chain has TRBV20-1 and TRBJ2-5; D is perhaps TRBD1 (6 bases). Trimming removed 6 bases at V and 7 bases at J, with 15 bases between. The CDR3 contains 12 residues. From germline, CDR1 is DFQATT and CDR2 SNEGSKA (reference sequence). The CDR3 bases are TGCAGTGCGAGACAGGAGCCTGGGACCCAGTACTTC. It codes for CSARQEPGTQYF.

This clonotype has just a few counts. The chain couples TRBV20-1 to TRBJ2-7; TRBD1 aligns across 8 bases. CDR1 and CDR2 from the germline V gene are DFQATT and SNEGSKA (reference sequence). The CDR3 loop spans 16 amino acids. After removal of 0 bases from V and 6 bases from J, the junction contained 13 bases not matched to a gene. DNA of the CDR3: TGCAGTGCTAGAGATAGGTCACGACAGGGGCCGGGCGAGCAGTACTTC. Residues: CSARDRSRQGPGEQYF.

This chain connects TRBV9 to TRBJ2-2; 7 bases align to TRBD2. Germline V gene data show CDR1 as SGDLS and CDR2 as YYNGEE. The CDR3 extends over 15 amino acids. Trimming took 4 bases from V and 1 from J; bases not matched to a gene: 4. This CDR3 reads CASSRGLRNTGELFF. Here the CDR3 DNA reads TGTGCCAGCAGCCGGGGACTAAGGAACACCGGGGAGCTGTTTTTT.

The V call is TRBV2, the J call TRBJ1-4; TRBD1 is a possible D gene (6 bases). The CDR3 is 14 residues long. The germline V gene encodes CDR1 SNHLY and CDR2 FYNNEI. V lost 6 bases to trimming and J lost 4 bases, with 12 bases between them. CDR3 DNA sequence: TGTGCCAGCAGCGAGGGACAACATAATGAAAAACTGTTTTTT. It translates to CASSEGQHNEKLFF.

The chain joins TRBV12-3 or TRBV12-4 to TRBJ2-1, with D perhaps matching TRBD1 or TRBD2 (5 bases each). V was shortened by 5 bases and J by 9 bases, with 8 bases between the two germline ends. This CDR3 comprises 11 residues. As DNA, the CDR3 is TGTGCCAGCAGTCCGGGACCTGAGCAGTTCTTC. This codes for CASSPGPEQFF.

The J gene is TRBJ2-7, the V gene TRBV7-8, with D possibly matching TRBD1 (5 bases). This CDR3 is built from 17 residues. V lost 0 bases to trimming and J lost 6 bases, with 21 bases between them. Germline V CDR1 and CDR2: SGHVS, FQNEAQ. The CDR3 sequence: CASSLAIGDTVWGEQYF. CDR3 nucleotides: TGTGCCAGCAGCTTAGCGATAGGGGATACAGTATGGGGCGAGCAGTACTTC.

The chain has TRBV3-1 and TRBJ1-2, with D perhaps TRBD1 (6 bases). V was shortened by 1 base and J by 4 bases, with 10 bases between the two germline ends. Germline assignment: CDR1 LGHDT and CDR2 YNNKEL (reference sequence). The CDR3 sequence is 14 residues long. Written as DNA, the CDR3 is TGTGCCAGCAGCCAAGCACAGGGAATCTATGGCTACACCTTC. Its translation is CASSQAQGIYGYTF.

This clonotype was seen a few times. The chain combines TRBV28 with TRBJ2-3, with D possibly being TRBD1 or TRBD2 (6 bases each). Germline CDR1 and CDR2: MDHEN and SYDVKM. V dropped 6 bases and J dropped 1 base, with 17 bases sitting between them. The CDR3 loop spans 16 amino acids. The CDR3 DNA sequence: TGTGCCAGCAGAAACAGGGAAAGGGGGGGCACAGATACGCAGTATTTT. Translated, it gives CASRNRERGGTDTQYF.

This clonotype was seen at least ten times. This chain joins TRBV11-1 and TRBJ2-2; 7 bases agree with TRBD1. The trim removed 5 bases at V and 0 bases at J, leaving 3 bases unmatched. Per the germline V gene, CDR1 is SGHAT and CDR2 is FQDESV (reference sequence). The CDR3 extends over 15 amino acids. CDR3 nucleotide sequence: TGTGCCAGCAGCCCCGGGACAGCGAACACCGGGGAGCTGTTTTTT. It encodes CASSPGTANTGELFF.

The chain couples TRBV20-1 to TRBJ2-7; 7 bases align to TRBD2. The CDR3 has 13 residues. Germline CDR1 is DFQATT and CDR2 is SNEGSKA (reference sequence). The CDR3 loop is CSAQWRGTYEQYF. CDR3 bases: TGCAGCGCTCAGTGGCGGGGGACCTACGAGCAGTACTTC.

The J gene is TRBJ1-1, the V gene TRBV6-1; D gene ambiguous. From germline, CDR1 is MNHNS and CDR2 SASEGT. V lost 5 bases to trimming and J lost 1 base, with 14 bases between them. CDR3 length: 15 residues. CDR3 DNA: TGTGCCAGCAGTCCGGGAAGTGCAGGGAACACTGAAGCTTTCTTT. It codes for CASSPGSAGNTEAFF.

This clonotype was detected many times. The chain links TRBV11-2 to TRBJ1-3; D is possibly TRBD1 (6 bases). Trimming cost V 2 bases and J 0 bases, with 8 bases left between them. The CDR3 has 15 residues. The germline V gene encodes CDR1 SGHAT and CDR2 FQNNGV. For the CDR3, the DNA is TGTGCCAGCAGCTTAAGGACAGCCTCTGGAAACACCATATATTTT. Protein product: CASSLRTASGNTIYF.

This clonotype was counted between two and nine times. The chain joins TRBV5-6 to TRBJ2-1; TRBD2 might be the D (6 bases). CDR1 SGHDT and CDR2 YYEEEE come from the germline V gene. The CDR3 runs to 16 residues. V was trimmed by 4 bases and J by 9 bases, leaving 23 bases between them. As DNA, the CDR3 is TGTGCCAGCAGCATGATAGGAAGGACTAATATTGCTGAGCAGTTCTTC. This gives the protein CASSMIGRTNIAEQFF.